Below, 21 T cell receptor beta chains from the same sample are listed, as sequenced in a study of a mutant IDH1 vaccine in newly diagnosed glioma. Time point reported: week 5, during vaccination. A single vaccine dose contained 300 ug of mutant IDH1 20-mer peptide, and topical imiquimod was used with it. No antigen has been identified for these receptors. TCRdb's copy holds only in-frame clones and misses some; the assay was immunoSEQ multiplex PCR. The sample lists 50,000 to 55,000 clones; roughly 78% were seen once. The sequencing used PBMCs, collected from a glioma patient whose treatment included an IDH1 peptide vaccine. These receptors were obtained from a man aged 50-60 years with glioma.

The genes are TRBV6-1 and TRBJ2-2; TRBD1 agrees at 8 bases. Germline trimming cut 10 bases from V and 4 bases from J; bases unmatched to any gene: 5. Germline-derived CDR1 and CDR2 are MNHNS and SASEGT. The CDR3 runs to 13 residues. Here the CDR3 DNA reads TGTGCCACCTCGGGACAGGCCACCGGGGAGCTGTTTTTT. Translating it yields CATSGQATGELFF.

With regard to this clone: Germline is not matched at one junction end, which may reflect a read error. The chain has TRBV27 and TRBJ2-7; no clear D. The CDR3 extends over 9 amino acids. Germline V CDR1 and CDR2: MNHEY, SMNVEV (reference sequence). CDR3 sequence reads: CATEQSRGF. In nucleotides, the CDR3 is TGTGCCACCGAGCAGTCCCGTGGCTTC.

The chain has TRBV25-1 and TRBJ2-1; 8 nucleotides line up with TRBD1. Germline V gene data show CDR1 as MGHDK and CDR2 as SYGVNS. V gave up 2 bases and J gave up 0 bases; unmatched junction bases: 3. CDR3 size: 16 residues. This CDR3 reads CASSEGTGRSYNEQFF. CDR3 in DNA: TGTGCCAGCAGTGAAGGGACAGGTCGCTCCTACAATGAGCAGTTCTTC. Based on the CDR3 plus reference TRBV25-1 and TRBJ2-1, the full variable domain is EADIYQTPRYLVIGTGKKITLECSQTMGHDKMYWYQQDPGMELHLIHYSYGVNSTEKGDLSSESTVSRIRTEHFPLTLESARPSHTSQYLCASSEGTGRSYNEQFFGPGTRLTVL.

This clone occurred a few times. This chain uses TRBV4-1 with TRBJ2-3, with D possibly matching TRBD1 (6 bases). The CDR3 totals 14 residues. Trimming removed 3 bases from V and 2 bases from J, with 9 bases in between. The germline V gene encodes CDR1 MGHRA and CDR2 YSYEKL. CDR3 sequence reads: CASSQRTDTDTQYF. The CDR3 DNA is TGCGCCAGCAGCCAGAGGACAGACACAGATACGCAGTATTTT.

The gene calls are TRBV19 and TRBJ2-3; no clear D. CDR3 length: 15 amino acids. CDR1 LNHDA and CDR2 SQIVND come from the germline V gene (reference sequence). V was clipped by 1 base and J by 2 bases, with 10 bases between them. The CDR3 region is CASSIAQAATDTQYF. DNA for the CDR3: TGTGCCAGTAGTATAGCGCAGGCAGCCACAGATACGCAGTATTTT.

The V call is TRBV14, the J call TRBJ1-6, with a possible D match to TRBD1 (6 bases). Trimming took 6 bases from V and 7 from J, leaving 13 bases between them. CDR3 length equals 14 residues. The germline V gene encodes CDR1 SGHDN and CDR2 FVKESK. The CDR3 sequence: CASRPQGNNSPLHF. The CDR3 bases are TGTGCCAGCAGACCACAGGGAAACAATTCACCCCTCCACTTT.

The CDR3, as DNA: TGTGCCAGCAGCTCCCTTGACAGGGATCATAATGAAGCTTTCTTT. Translated, it gives CASSSLDRDHNEAFF. The V and J genes are TRBV5-6 and TRBJ1-1; 7 bases map to TRBD1. The ends lost 3 bases at V and 7 bases at J; junction bases unmatched: 12. Germline assignment: CDR1 SGHDT and CDR2 YYEEEE. This CDR3 is 15 amino acids long.

This chain uses TRBV7-3 with TRBJ2-5; D assignment may be TRBD1 or TRBD2 (6 bases each). The V end was cut by 2 bases, the J end by 3 bases, with 13 bases between. CDR1 is SGHTA, CDR2 FQGTGA, per germline. The CDR3 totals 15 residues. In nucleotides, the CDR3 is TGTGCCAGCAGCTTAGGTTCGGGGGCCGAAGAGACCCAGTACTTC. Its protein product is CASSLGSGAEETQYF.

This sequence joins TRBV6-5 and TRBJ2-2; D gene ambiguous. Looked up from germline, CDR1 is MNHEY and CDR2 is SVGAGI. V lost 2 bases and J lost 9, with 10 bases in between. This CDR3 has 13 residues. This CDR3 reads CASSYNGPRELFF. The DNA of the CDR3 is TGTGCCAGCAGTTACAACGGCCCCCGGGAGCTGTTTTTT.

V and J are TRBV9 and TRBJ1-2; possible D gene TRBD1, 5 bases. CDR3 length equals 16 residues. CDR1 is SGDLS and CDR2 is YYNGEE in the germline V gene. Trimming shortened V by 4 bases and J by 0 bases, and 16 bases separated the two germline ends. The CDR3 nucleotides are TGTGCCAGCAGCCTCACGGGGGTCGGAACTAACTATGGCTACACCTTC. Translated, it gives CASSLTGVGTNYGYTF.

This chain links TRBV21-1 with TRBJ2-3; the table gives TRBD1 as D, unverified against the DNA. TRBV21-1 is designated a pseudogene. CDR3 length equals 18 residues. This CDR3 reads CASSKGRARNKYTDTQYF. The CDR3 DNA follows: TGTGCCAGCAGCAAAGGCAGGGCCAGGAACAAATACACAGATACGCAGTATTTT.

The J gene is TRBJ1-2, the V gene TRBV7-2; perhaps TRBD1 as D (6 bases). The CDR3 extends over 13 amino acids. Per the germline V gene, CDR1 is SGHTA and CDR2 is FQGNSA. Trimming removed 7 bases from V and 6 bases from J, with 15 bases in between. CDR3 protein: CASNNQGTNGYTF. The DNA of the CDR3 is TGTGCCAGCAACAATCAGGGGACGAATGGCTACACCTTC.

This chain links TRBV7-9 with TRBJ1-4; TRBD1 is a possible D gene (5 bases). The CDR3 runs 14 residues. Germline V gene lookup returns CDR1 SEHNR and CDR2 FQNEAQ (reference sequence). V was pared by 5 bases and J by 4 bases, with 11 bases between. CDR3 sequence (DNA): TGTGCCAGCAGCCCGGATGGGGGTAATGAAAAACTGTTTTTT. It translates to CASSPDGGNEKLFF.

J is TRBJ2-6 and V is TRBV15, with D possibly being TRBD2 (5 bases). The germline CDR1 and CDR2 sequences are LNHNV and YYDKDF (reference sequence). The CDR3 has 18 residues. V was pared by 0 bases and J by 0 bases, with 12 bases between. CDR3 loop: CATSRDFGIVSGANVLTF. In DNA, the CDR3 is TGTGCCACCAGCAGAGATTTCGGGATCGTCTCTGGGGCCAACGTCCTGACTTTC.

The chain recombines TRBV5-1 with TRBJ2-3, with 8 nucleotides matching TRBD1. The CDR3 is made up of 15 amino acids. The V segment lost 1 base and the J segment 0 bases; nucleotides outside the gene matches: 1. CDR1 and CDR2 from the germline V gene are SGHRS and YFSETQ. CDR3 loop: CASSLQGASTDTQYF. The CDR3 nucleotides read TGCGCCAGCAGCTTGCAGGGGGCAAGCACAGATACGCAGTATTTT.

The J gene is TRBJ2-7, the V gene TRBV5-4; D uncertain. The V and J ends lost 0 bases and 6 bases respectively, with 13 bases between them. The CDR3 consists of 14 residues. The germline CDR1 and CDR2 sequences are SGHNT and YYREEE (reference sequence). The CDR3 region has the DNA TGTGCCAGCAGCTTGGAGGGCACAAAGGGCGAGCAGTACTTC. Protein product: CASSLEGTKGEQYF.

The genes are TRBV5-4 and TRBJ2-7; maybe TRBD2 (6 bases). This CDR3 has 14 residues. Germline lookup yields CDR1 SGHNT and CDR2 YYREEE (reference sequence). Trimming stripped 4 bases from V and 0 bases from J, with 11 bases between. DNA for the CDR3: TGTGCCAGCAGCCCGCGGGGAGCCTCCTACGAGCAGTACTTC. Translating it yields CASSPRGASYEQYF.

The J gene is TRBJ2-3, the V gene TRBV27; D could derive from TRBD1 or TRBD2 (5 bases each). Germline lookup yields CDR1 MNHEY and CDR2 SMNVEV (reference sequence). CDR3 length equals 14 residues. The V gene lost 8 bases and the J gene lost 6 bases, with 18 bases spanning the gap. CDR3 bases: TGTGCCAGCGCGGAGGCCAGGGAGTCCGATACGCAGTATTTT. Residues: CASAEARESDTQYF.

V and J are TRBV7-9 and TRBJ1-2; D perhaps matches TRBD1 (5 bases). The germline CDR1 and CDR2 sequences are SEHNR and FQNEAQ (reference sequence). This CDR3 is 14 amino acids long. V was clipped by 1 base and J by 5 bases, with 11 bases between them. CDR3 coding DNA: TGTGCCAGCAGCTTAGATGGGGCCCGATATGGCTACACCTTC. Its translation is CASSLDGARYGYTF.

The chain joins TRBV5-1 to TRBJ1-1, with D unclear. The CDR3 has 13 amino acids. Trimming left V 0 bases short and J 8 bases short, with 11 bases between. Germline V gene data show CDR1 as SGHRS and CDR2 as YFSETQ. CDR3 sequence reads: CASSLALGREAFF. The CDR3 nucleotides read TGCGCCAGCAGCTTGGCCCTTGGCAGGGAAGCTTTCTTT.

CDR3 in amino acids: CASSLEGGEIRSEAFF. The CDR3 coding sequence is TGTGCCAGCAGCTTGGAAGGGGGCGAGATTCGCTCTGAAGCTTTCTTT. The chain is built from TRBV5-5 and TRBJ1-1; 7 bases align to TRBD1. Germline CDR1 and CDR2: SGHKS and YYEKEE (reference sequence). The CDR3 has 16 residues. V lost 0 bases to trimming and J lost 6 bases; unmatched junction nucleotides: 11. Looking up the rest from reference TRBV5-5 and TRBJ1-1 gives the full variable domain: DAGVTQSPTHLIKTRGQQVTLRCSPISGHKSVSWYQQVLGQGPQFIFQYYEKEERGRGNFPDRFSARQFPNYSSELNVNALLLGDSALYLCASSLEGGEIRSEAFFGQGTRLTVV.